This T cell receptor (beta chain) comes out of a study of blood T cell repertoires in COVID-19. In the study overall: PBMCs, B-cell-depleted T cells, or T cells provided the cDNA or gDNA that made up the material.

The J segment lost 4 bases and the V segment lost 6 bases, leaving 9 bases of the junction unmatched. CDR1 is SNHLY and CDR2 is FYNNEI in the germline V gene. CDR3 length: 15 residues. The study recruited people aged 18 to 89 years across about two dozen US areas. What the recovered Cohort 3 donors had was two negative PCRs, clearance, or symptom resolution. Original analysis: Estimates of nucleated cell counts were drawn from the amplification of reference gene primers. Sequencing used immunoSEQ multiplex PCR; TCRdb keeps in-frame clones, though not all of them. The DNA was the basis for D and trimming; V, J and clone size are from that table. The sample contains fewer than 300,000 clones, about 85% of which appear only once.

Sequencing was carried out using PBMCs or T cells enriched from blood (not recorded which). The clonotype was recovered from a woman aged 45-65 years who had recovered from COVID-19. V and J are TRBV2 and TRBJ2-1; 7 bases fit TRBD2. The CDR3 reads CASRGEGSRYNEQFF. CDR3 coding DNA: TGTGCCAGCAGGGGGGAGGGGAGTCGGTACAATGAGCAGTTCTTC.